One and the same sample provided the 2 T cell receptor beta chains below, sequenced in a study of cytomegalovirus exposure and HLA in healthy donors. Both 60 Vbeta primers and 13 Jbeta primers went into the PCR. This table comes from immunoSEQ multiplex PCR, and its TCRdb copy is limited to in-frame clones, with some not included. In total, the table holds around 200,000 clones. Sequencing input: PBMCs. These receptors were obtained from a girl aged 2-10 years in good health and CMV-seropositive.

The V and J genes are TRBV15 and TRBJ1-5; D gene ambiguous. The V end was cut by 0 bases, the J end by 6 bases, with 12 bases between. Germline V gene sequence: CDR1 LNHNV, CDR2 YYDKDF (reference sequence). There are 15 residues in the CDR3. The CDR3 here is CATSRDSSLSQPQHF. The DNA for the CDR3 is TGTGCCACCAGCAGAGATAGTTCTCTGAGTCAGCCCCAGCATTTT.

The rearrangement uses TRBV19 and TRBJ2-1, with D possibly TRBD2 on 6 matching bases. Looked up from germline, CDR1 is LNHDA and CDR2 is SQIVND (reference sequence). The length of the CDR3 is 12 residues. V was shortened by 8 bases and J by 7 bases, with 12 bases between the two germline ends. CDR3 sequence: CASSEGSNEQFF. The CDR3 DNA reads as TGTGCCAGTTCGGAGGGGAGTAATGAGCAGTTCTTC.